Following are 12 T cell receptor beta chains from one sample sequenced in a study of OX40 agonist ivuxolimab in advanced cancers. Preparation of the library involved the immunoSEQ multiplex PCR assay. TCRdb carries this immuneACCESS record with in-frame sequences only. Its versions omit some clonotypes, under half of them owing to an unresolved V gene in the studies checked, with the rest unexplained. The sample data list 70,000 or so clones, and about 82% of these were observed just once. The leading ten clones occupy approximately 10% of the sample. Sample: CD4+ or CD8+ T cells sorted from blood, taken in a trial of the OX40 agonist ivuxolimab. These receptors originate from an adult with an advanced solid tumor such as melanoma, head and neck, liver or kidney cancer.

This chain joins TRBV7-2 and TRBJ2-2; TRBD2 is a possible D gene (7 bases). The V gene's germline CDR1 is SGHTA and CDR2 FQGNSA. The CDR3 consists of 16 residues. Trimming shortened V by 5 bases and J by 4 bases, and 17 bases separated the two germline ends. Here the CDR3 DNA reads TGTGCCAGCAGCCCGACGGGGGGCGCGAGCACCGGGGAGCTGTTTTTT. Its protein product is CASSPTGGASTGELFF.

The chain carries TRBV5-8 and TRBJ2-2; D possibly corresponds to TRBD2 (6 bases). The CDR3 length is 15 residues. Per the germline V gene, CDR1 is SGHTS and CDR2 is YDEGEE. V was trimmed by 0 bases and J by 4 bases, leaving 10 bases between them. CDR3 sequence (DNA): TGTGCCAGCAGCTTGGCGACTAGTTTCACCGGGGAGCTGTTTTTT. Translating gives CASSLATSFTGELFF.

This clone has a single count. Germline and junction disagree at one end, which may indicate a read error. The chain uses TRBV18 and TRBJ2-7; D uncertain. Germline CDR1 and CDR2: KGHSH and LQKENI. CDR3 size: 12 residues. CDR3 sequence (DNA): TGTGCCAGCTCACCGGATTCCTCCGAGCAGTACTTC. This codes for CASSPDSSEQYF. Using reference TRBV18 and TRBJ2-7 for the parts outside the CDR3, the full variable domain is NAGVMQNPRHLVRRRGQEARLRCSPMKGHSHVYWYRQLPEEGLKFMVYLQKENIIDESGMPKERFSAEFPKEGPSILRIQQVVRGDSAAYFCASSPDSSEQYFGPGTRLTVT.

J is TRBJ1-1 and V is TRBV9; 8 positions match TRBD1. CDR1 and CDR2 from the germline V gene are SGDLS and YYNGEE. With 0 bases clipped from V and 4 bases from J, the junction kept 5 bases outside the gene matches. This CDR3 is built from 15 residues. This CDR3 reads CASSVEGQASTEAFF. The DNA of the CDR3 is TGTGCCAGCAGCGTAGAGGGACAGGCCAGCACTGAAGCTTTCTTT.

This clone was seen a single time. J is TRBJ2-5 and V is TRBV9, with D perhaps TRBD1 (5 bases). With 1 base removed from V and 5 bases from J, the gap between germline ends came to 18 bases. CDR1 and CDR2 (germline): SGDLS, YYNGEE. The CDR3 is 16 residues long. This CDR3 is CASSVRAGIDRETQYF. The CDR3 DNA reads TGTGCCAGCAGCGTACGGGCAGGGATTGATCGGGAGACCCAGTACTTC.

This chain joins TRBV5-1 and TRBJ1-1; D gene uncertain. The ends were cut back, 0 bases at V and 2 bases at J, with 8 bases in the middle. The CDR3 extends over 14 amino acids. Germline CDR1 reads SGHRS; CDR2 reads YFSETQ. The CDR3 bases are TGCGCCAGCAGCTTGGTTTCGGTAAACACTGAAGCTTTCTTT. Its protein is CASSLVSVNTEAFF.

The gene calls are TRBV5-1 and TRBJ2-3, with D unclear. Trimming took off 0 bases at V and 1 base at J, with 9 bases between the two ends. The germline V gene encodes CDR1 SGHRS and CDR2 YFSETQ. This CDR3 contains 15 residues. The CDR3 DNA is TGCGCCAGCAGCTTGGGCGACTGGGGCACAGATACGCAGTATTTT. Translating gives CASSLGDWGTDTQYF.

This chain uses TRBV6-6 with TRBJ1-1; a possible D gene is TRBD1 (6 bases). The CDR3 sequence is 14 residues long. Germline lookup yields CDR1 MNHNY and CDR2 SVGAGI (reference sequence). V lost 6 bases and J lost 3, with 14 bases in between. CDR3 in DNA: TGTGCCAGCAGGGGACTCCGGGGGCACACTGAAGCTTTCTTT. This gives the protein CASRGLRGHTEAFF.

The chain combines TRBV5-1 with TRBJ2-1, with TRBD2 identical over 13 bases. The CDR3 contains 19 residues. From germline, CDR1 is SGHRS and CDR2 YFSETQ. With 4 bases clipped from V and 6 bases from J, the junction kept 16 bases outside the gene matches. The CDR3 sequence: CASSQPQSPGLAGTNEQFF. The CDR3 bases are TGCGCCAGCAGCCAACCTCAATCCCCGGGACTAGCGGGAACCAATGAGCAGTTCTTC.

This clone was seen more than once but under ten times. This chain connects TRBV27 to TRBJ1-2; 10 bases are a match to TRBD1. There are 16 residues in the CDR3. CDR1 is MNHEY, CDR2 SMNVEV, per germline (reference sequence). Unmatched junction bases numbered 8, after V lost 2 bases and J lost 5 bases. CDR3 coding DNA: TGTGCCAGCAGTTTAAAACCAGGGACAGGGGCTTATGGCTACACCTTC. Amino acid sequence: CASSLKPGTGAYGYTF.

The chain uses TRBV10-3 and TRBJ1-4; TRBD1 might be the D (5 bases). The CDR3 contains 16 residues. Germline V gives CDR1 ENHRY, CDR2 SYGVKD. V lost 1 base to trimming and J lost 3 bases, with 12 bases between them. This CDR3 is CAISEFEGTPNEKLFF. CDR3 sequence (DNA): TGTGCCATCAGTGAGTTTGAAGGGACCCCTAATGAAAAACTGTTTTTT.

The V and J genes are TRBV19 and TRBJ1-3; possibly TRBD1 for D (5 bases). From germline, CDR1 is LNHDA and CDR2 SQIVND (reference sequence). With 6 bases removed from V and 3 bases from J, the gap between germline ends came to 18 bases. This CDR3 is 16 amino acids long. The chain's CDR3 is CASRPPGRTLGNTIYF. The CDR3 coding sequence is TGTGCCAGTAGGCCTCCGGGACGGACCCTTGGAAACACCATATATTTT.